This T cell receptor beta chain was recovered during a study of blood T cell repertoires in COVID-19. Study context: Sites in the United States, Italy and Spain provided acute and convalescent COVID-19 samples. The cDNA or gDNA used as material had been derived from T cells, B-cell-depleted T cells, or PBMCs.

Libraries were prepared by immunoSEQ multiplex PCR; TCRdb keeps only in-frame clonotypes and omits some of them. The repertoire holds 250,000 to 350,000 clones, with 85% to 90% as singletons. The germline V gene has CDR1 MNHEY and CDR2 SMNVEV (reference sequence). Trimming pared 5 bases from V and 2 bases from J, leaving 19 bases between. The length of the CDR3 is 16 residues. Sequencing was done on a sample of peripheral blood. This clonotype was sampled from a woman aged 25 to 39 with COVID-19, enrolled during active disease. V usage is TRBV27 and J usage is TRBJ2-7, with D perhaps TRBD2 (6 bases). Written as DNA, the CDR3 is TGTGCCAGCAGTCCTTCTAGGGGACTTGTACCCTACGAGCAGTACTTC. It encodes CASSPSRGLVPYEQYF.